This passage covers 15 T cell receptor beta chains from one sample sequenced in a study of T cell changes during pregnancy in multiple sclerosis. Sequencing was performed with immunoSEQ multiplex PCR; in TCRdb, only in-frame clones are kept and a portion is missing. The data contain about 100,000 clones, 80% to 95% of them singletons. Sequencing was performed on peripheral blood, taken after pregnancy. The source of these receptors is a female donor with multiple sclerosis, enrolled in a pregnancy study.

The CDR3 DNA sequence: TGCGCCAGCAGCTTGGGTTCTTGGGGGGGCGGAACAGATACGCAGTATTTT. Protein sequence: CASSLGSWGGGTDTQYF. This chain uses TRBV5-1 with TRBJ2-3; TRBD2 is a possible D gene (7 bases). CDR3 length: 17 amino acids. V was pared by 0 bases and J by 3 bases, with 17 bases between. Germline V lookup: CDR1 SGHRS, CDR2 YFSETQ.

The CDR3: CASSQGQGLFYEQYF. The CDR3 coding sequence is TGCGCCAGCAGCCAGGGACAGGGATTGTTCTACGAGCAGTACTTC. The J gene is TRBJ2-7, the V gene TRBV4-3; 9 positions agree with TRBD1. The CDR3 totals 15 residues. J was trimmed by 3 bases and V by 3 bases; bases with no gene match: 6. The germline V gene encodes CDR1 LGHNA and CDR2 YSLEER.

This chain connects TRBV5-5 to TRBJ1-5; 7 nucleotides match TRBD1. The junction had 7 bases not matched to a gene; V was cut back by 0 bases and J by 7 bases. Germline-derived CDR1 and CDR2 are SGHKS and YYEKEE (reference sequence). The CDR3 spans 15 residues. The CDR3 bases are TGTGCCAGCAGCTTGGGATCAGGGGGGAGGCAGCCCCAGCATTTT. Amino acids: CASSLGSGGRQPQHF.

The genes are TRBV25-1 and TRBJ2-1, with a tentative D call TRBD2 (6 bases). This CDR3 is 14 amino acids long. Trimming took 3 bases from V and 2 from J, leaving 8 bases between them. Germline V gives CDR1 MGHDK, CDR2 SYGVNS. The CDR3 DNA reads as TGTGCCAGCAGTGATATAGCGGCCTACAATGAGCAGTTCTTC. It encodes CASSDIAAYNEQFF.

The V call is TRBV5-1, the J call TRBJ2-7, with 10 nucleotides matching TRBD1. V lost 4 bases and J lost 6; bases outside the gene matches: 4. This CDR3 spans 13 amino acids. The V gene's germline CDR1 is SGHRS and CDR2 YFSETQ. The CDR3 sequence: CASSAGTGVEQYF. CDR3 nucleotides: TGCGCCAGCAGCGCCGGGACAGGGGTCGAGCAGTACTTC.

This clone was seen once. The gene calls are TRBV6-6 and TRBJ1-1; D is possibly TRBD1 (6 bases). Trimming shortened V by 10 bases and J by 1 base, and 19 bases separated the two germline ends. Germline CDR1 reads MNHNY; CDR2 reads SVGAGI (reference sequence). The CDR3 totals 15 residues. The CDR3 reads CANQLRPGENTEAFF. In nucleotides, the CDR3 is TGTGCCAACCAGTTACGTCCAGGGGAGAACACTGAAGCTTTCTTT.

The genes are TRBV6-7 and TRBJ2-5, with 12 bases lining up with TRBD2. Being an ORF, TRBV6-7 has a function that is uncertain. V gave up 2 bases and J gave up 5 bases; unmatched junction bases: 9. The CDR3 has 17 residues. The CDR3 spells CASSYLGTSGLRETQYF. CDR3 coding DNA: TGTGCCAGCAGTTACCTCGGGACTAGCGGGCTGCGGGAGACCCAGTACTTC.

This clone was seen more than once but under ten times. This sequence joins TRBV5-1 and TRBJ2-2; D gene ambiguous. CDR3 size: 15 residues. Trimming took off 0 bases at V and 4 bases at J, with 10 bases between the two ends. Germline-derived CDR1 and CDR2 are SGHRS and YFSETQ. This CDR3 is CASSLAPPSTGELFF. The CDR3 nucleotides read TGCGCCAGCAGCTTGGCCCCCCCCAGCACCGGGGAGCTGTTTTTT.

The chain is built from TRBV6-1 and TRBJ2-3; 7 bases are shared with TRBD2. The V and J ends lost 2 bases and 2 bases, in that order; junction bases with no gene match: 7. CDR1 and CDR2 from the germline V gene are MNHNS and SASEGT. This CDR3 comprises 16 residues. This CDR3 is CASSELVGGVTDTQYF. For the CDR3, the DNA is TGTGCCAGCAGTGAACTAGTGGGAGGGGTCACAGATACGCAGTATTTT.

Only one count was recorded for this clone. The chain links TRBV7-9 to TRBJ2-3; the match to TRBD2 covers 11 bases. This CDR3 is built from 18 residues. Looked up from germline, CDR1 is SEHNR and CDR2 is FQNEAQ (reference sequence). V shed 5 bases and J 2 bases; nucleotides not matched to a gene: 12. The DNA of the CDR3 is TGTGCCAGCAGCGACGGGACTAGCGGATCCCGCTCCACAGATACGCAGTATTTT. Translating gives CASSDGTSGSRSTDTQYF.

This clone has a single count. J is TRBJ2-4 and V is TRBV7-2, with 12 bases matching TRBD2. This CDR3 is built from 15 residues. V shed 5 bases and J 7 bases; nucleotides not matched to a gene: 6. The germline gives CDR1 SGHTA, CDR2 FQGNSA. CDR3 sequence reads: CASSAGLAGSNIQYF. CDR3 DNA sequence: TGTGCCAGCAGCGCCGGACTAGCGGGAAGTAACATTCAGTACTTC. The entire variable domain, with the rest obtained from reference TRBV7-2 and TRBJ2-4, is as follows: GAGVSQSPSNKVTEKGKDVELRCDPISGHTALYWYRQSLGQGLEFLIYFQGNSAPDKSGLPSDRFSAERTGGSVSTLTIQRTQQEDSAVYLCASSAGLAGSNIQYFGAGTRLSVL.

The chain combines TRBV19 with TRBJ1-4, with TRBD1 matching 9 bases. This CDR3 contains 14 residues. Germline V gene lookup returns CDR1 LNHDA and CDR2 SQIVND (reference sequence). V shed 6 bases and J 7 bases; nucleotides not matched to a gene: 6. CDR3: CASRIQGAGEKLFF. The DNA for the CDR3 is TGTGCCAGTAGGATACAGGGGGCCGGTGAAAAACTGTTTTTT.

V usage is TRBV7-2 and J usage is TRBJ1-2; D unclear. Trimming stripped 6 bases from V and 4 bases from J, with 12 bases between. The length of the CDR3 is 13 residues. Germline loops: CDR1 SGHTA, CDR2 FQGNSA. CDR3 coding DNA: TGTGCCAGCAGGGAGGGCGGCAGCTATGGCTACACCTTC. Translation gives CASREGGSYGYTF.

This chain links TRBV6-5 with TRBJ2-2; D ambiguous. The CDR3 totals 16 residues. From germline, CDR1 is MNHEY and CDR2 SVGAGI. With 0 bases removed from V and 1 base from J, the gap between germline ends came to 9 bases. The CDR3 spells CASSYSMGRNTGELFF. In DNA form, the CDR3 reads TGTGCCAGCAGTTACTCCATGGGCAGGAACACCGGGGAGCTGTTTTTT.

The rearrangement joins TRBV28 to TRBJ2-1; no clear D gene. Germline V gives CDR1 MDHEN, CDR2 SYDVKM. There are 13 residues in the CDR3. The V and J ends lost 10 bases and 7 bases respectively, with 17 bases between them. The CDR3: CANPRSSANEQFF. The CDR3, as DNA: TGTGCCAACCCCCGGTCCTCCGCTAATGAGCAGTTCTTC.